This T cell receptor (beta chain) comes out of a study of shared clonotypes between healthy human individuals. Memory CD4+ cells were the fraction left after CD45RA+ naive selection. In this sample, this clone turned up a few times. V lost 3 bases and J 0 bases, leaving 9 bases between the germline ends. The CDR3 loop spans 14 amino acids. The germline CDR1 and CDR2 sequences are SGHRS and YFSETQ. Only in-frame clones appear in the TCRdb table, and some are missing; sequencing was by immunoSEQ multiplex PCR. The profile shows roughly 1,100,000 clones, around 76% of them singletons. This receptor was obtained from a man younger than 35 in good health. The chain combines TRBV5-1 with TRBJ1-1, with D unresolved. The sample comprised memory CD4+ T cells sorted from blood. Subset: CD45RA-negative fraction. The CDR3 spells CASSSGSLNTEAFF. The CDR3 bases are TGCGCCAGCAGCTCCGGCAGCTTGAACACTGAAGCTTTCTTT.